What follows are 31 T cell receptor beta chains derived from one specimen sequenced in a study of T cell responses to AZD1222 COVID-19 vaccine. Libraries were prepared by immunoSEQ multiplex PCR; TCRdb keeps only in-frame clonotypes and omits some of them. Of about 120,000 clones in the sample, roughly 87% were seen once. Material: peripheral blood, obtained on day 0 of AZD1222 vaccination. Receptor source: an adult in good health.

V gene TRBV6-5 combines with J gene TRBJ2-1; possibly TRBD2 for D (5 bases). V was pared by 4 bases and J by 5 bases, with 15 bases between. The CDR3 covers 15 residues. Germline V CDR1 and CDR2: MNHEY, SVGAGI. The CDR3 nucleotides are TGTGCCAGCAGTTTCTCTAGTTGGGGAGACAATGAGCAGTTCTTC. This sequence encodes CASSFSSWGDNEQFF.

J is TRBJ2-1 and V is TRBV6-5; D uncertain. CDR1 MNHEY and CDR2 SVGAGI come from the germline V gene. V lost 2 bases and J lost 7, with 15 bases in between. This CDR3 region has 15 residues. CDR3 nucleotides: TGTGCCAGCAGTTACGGGCTAGTAACGTTTAATGAGCAGTTCTTC. It is translated as CASSYGLVTFNEQFF.

The rearrangement joins TRBV5-4 to TRBJ2-7, with a tentative D call TRBD2 (6 bases). Germline values: CDR1 SGHNT, CDR2 YYREEE (reference sequence). The CDR3 extends over 15 amino acids. Trimming left V 0 bases short and J 0 bases short, with 10 bases between. CDR3 sequence reads: CASSLVGGLSYEQYF. The CDR3 region has the DNA TGTGCCAGCAGCTTGGTCGGGGGTCTCTCCTACGAGCAGTACTTC.

This chain joins TRBV19 and TRBJ1-2, with unresolved D. The germline gives CDR1 LNHDA, CDR2 SQIVND (reference sequence). The V end lost 7 bases, the J end lost 0 bases, and 15 bases lay between the germline ends. The CDR3 spans 15 residues. For the CDR3, the DNA is TGTGCCAGTAAAGTAAGCCTCCGCGCTAACTATGGCTACACCTTC. Translating gives CASKVSLRANYGYTF.

V gene TRBV9 combines with J gene TRBJ1-1; 10 bases fit TRBD1. Germline V CDR1 and CDR2: SGDLS, YYNGEE. The CDR3 extends over 13 amino acids. The J segment lost 8 bases and the V segment lost 4 bases, leaving 5 bases of the junction unmatched. The CDR3 sequence: CASSTWTGGEAFF. As DNA, the CDR3 is TGTGCCAGCAGCACGTGGACAGGGGGGGAAGCTTTCTTT.

This clone was seen only once. V is TRBV11-2 and J is TRBJ2-7, with D perhaps matching TRBD1 (5 bases). Looked up from germline, CDR1 is SGHAT and CDR2 is FQNNGV. The CDR3 has 15 amino acids. The ends were cut back, 4 bases at V and 0 bases at J, with 13 bases in the middle. In DNA, the CDR3 is TGTGCCAGCAGCTCCACAGACAGATCCTCCTACGAGCAGTACTTC. The encoded protein is CASSSTDRSSYEQYF.

V gene TRBV28 combines with J gene TRBJ1-4; TRBD1 aligns across 11 bases. The trim removed 3 bases at V and 6 bases at J, leaving 6 bases unmatched. From germline, CDR1 is MDHEN and CDR2 SYDVKM. The length of the CDR3 is 16 residues. The DNA for the CDR3 is TGTGCCAGCAGTTTGGGGAGGACAGGGGGCTATGAAAAACTGTTTTTT. As protein: CASSLGRTGGYEKLFF. The whole variable domain, filled in from reference TRBV28 and TRBJ1-4, reads DVKVTQSSRYLVKRTGEKVFLECVQDMDHENMFWYRQDPGLGLRLIYFSYDVKMKEKGDIPEGYSVSREKKERFSLILESASTNQTSMYLCASSLGRTGGYEKLFFGSGTQLSVL.

The chain is built from TRBV18 and TRBJ2-2; D assignment may be TRBD1 or TRBD2 (5 bases each). V lost 6 bases and J 0 bases, leaving 11 bases between the germline ends. This CDR3 region has 15 residues. Germline V CDR1 and CDR2: KGHSH, LQKENI. CDR3: CASSTGTTNTGELFF. CDR3 in DNA: TGTGCCAGCTCCACCGGGACGACGAACACCGGGGAGCTGTTTTTT.

The chain carries TRBV7-9 and TRBJ2-5; 9 bases agree with TRBD1. From germline, CDR1 is SEHNR and CDR2 FQNEAQ (reference sequence). This CDR3 contains 15 residues. J gave up 4 bases and V 2 bases, and 5 bases lay outside the gene matches. The CDR3 loop reads CASSLQRTGVETQYF. The CDR3 DNA reads as TGTGCCAGCAGCTTACAGAGGACAGGGGTAGAGACCCAGTACTTC.

This chain connects TRBV7-7 to TRBJ2-3, with 10 bases matching TRBD2. Germline V gene lookup returns CDR1 SSHAT and CDR2 FNYEAQ (reference sequence). The CDR3 totals 15 residues. After removal of 2 bases from V and 4 bases from J, the junction contained 3 bases not matched to a gene. CDR3 region: CASSLTSGISDTQYF. The CDR3 region has the DNA TGTGCCAGCAGCTTAACTAGCGGGATCTCAGATACGCAGTATTTT. Based on the CDR3 plus reference TRBV7-7 and TRBJ2-3, the full variable domain is GAGVSQSPRYKVTKRGQDVTLRCDPISSHATLYWYQQALGQGPEFLTYFNYEAQPDKSGLPSDRFSAERPEGSISTLTIQRTEQRDSAMYRCASSLTSGISDTQYFGPGTRLTVL.

This sequence joins TRBV6-5 and TRBJ2-7; the D gene is possibly TRBD2 (5 bases). V lost 5 bases to trimming and J lost 6 bases, with 20 bases between them. There are 15 residues in the CDR3. In germline, CDR1 is MNHEY, CDR2 SVGAGI. For the CDR3, the DNA is TGTGCCAGCAGTCCATTTCCATCGGGGAAAGGCGAGCAGTACTTC. Its translation: CASSPFPSGKGEQYF.

This chain links TRBV7-8 with TRBJ2-7; TRBD2 is a possible D gene (6 bases). V was pared by 5 bases and J by 8 bases, with 22 bases between. Germline values: CDR1 SGHVS, CDR2 FQNEAQ. The CDR3 is made up of 15 amino acids. The CDR3 here is CASSPQTSLSLQQYF. The CDR3 DNA is TGTGCCAGCAGCCCCCAAACTAGCCTCTCGTTGCAGCAGTACTTC.

This clone was counted between two and nine times. This rearrangement joins TRBV7-7 to TRBJ2-2, with D hard to call. The CDR3 is made up of 17 amino acids. V was pared by 5 bases and J by 0 bases, with 16 bases between. The germline CDR1 and CDR2 sequences are SSHAT and FNYEAQ (reference sequence). The CDR3, as DNA: TGTGCCAGCAGCCCAACCCGCGGAGCACCGAACACCGGGGAGCTGTTTTTT. Encoded protein: CASSPTRGAPNTGELFF.

The chain joins TRBV3-1 (or the pseudogene TRBV3-2) to TRBJ2-3, with TRBD2 matching 11 bases. Germline V lookup: CDR1 LGHDT, CDR2 YNNKEL (reference sequence). The V and J ends lost 1 base and 5 bases, in that order; junction bases with no gene match: 5. CDR3 length equals 16 residues. The chain's CDR3 is CASSQGGLAVRDTQYF. CDR3 bases: TGTGCCAGCAGCCAAGGGGGACTAGCGGTTAGAGATACGCAGTATTTT.

This clone appeared a single time. The CDR3 spells CASHLDRTDTQYF. CDR3 bases: TGTGCCAGCCATCTGGACCGCACAGATACGCAGTATTTT. The V gene is TRBV5-4, the J gene TRBJ2-3; D is uncertain. The CDR3 has 13 residues. V lost 7 bases to trimming and J lost 1 base, with 10 bases between them. From germline, CDR1 is SGHNT and CDR2 YYREEE (reference sequence).

The V gene is TRBV6-5, the J gene TRBJ2-1; possibly TRBD2 for D (5 bases). CDR3 length: 13 residues. Germline V gene lookup returns CDR1 MNHEY and CDR2 SVGAGI. Between the trimmed V and J ends, which lost 2 bases and 10 bases, there was a span of 12 bases. Here the CDR3 reads CASSYRGPSEQFF. In DNA, the CDR3 is TGTGCCAGCAGTTACCGGGGTCCCTCGGAGCAGTTCTTC.

This clone came up a few times. The J gene is TRBJ1-5, the V gene TRBV28, with D possibly matching TRBD1 (6 bases). CDR3 length equals 15 residues. V was trimmed by 6 bases and J by 3 bases, leaving 15 bases between them. CDR1 and CDR2 (germline): MDHEN, SYDVKM. The CDR3 loop is CASRSSGTHNQPQHF. The DNA of the CDR3 is TGTGCCAGCAGATCGTCCGGGACACACAATCAGCCCCAGCATTTT.

The V and J genes are TRBV19 and TRBJ2-7; 8 nucleotides align to TRBD1. Germline V CDR1 and CDR2: LNHDA, SQIVND (reference sequence). V lost 3 bases, J lost 3 bases, and 10 bases stayed unmatched. The CDR3 covers 16 residues. The DNA of the CDR3 is TGTGCCAGTAGTATTTCTGAGGGCAGGGGGCACTACGAGCAGTACTTC. Protein sequence: CASSISEGRGHYEQYF.

The chain has TRBV20-1 and TRBJ1-2, with D unresolved. The germline V gene encodes CDR1 DFQATT and CDR2 SNEGSKA (reference sequence). The CDR3 is 11 amino acids. Trimming shortened V by 2 bases and J by 7 bases, and 8 bases separated the two germline ends. CDR3 region: CSARMTVGYTF. Written as DNA, the CDR3 is TGCAGTGCTAGAATGACGGTTGGCTACACCTTC.

Concerning this clone itself: This sample also contains other DNA sequences that code for the same CDR3. The CDR3, as DNA: TGTGCCAGTAGCAGGACAGGTGAAAAACTGTTTTTT. This sequence encodes CASSRTGEKLFF. This sequence joins TRBV19 and TRBJ1-4; 7 bases align to TRBD1. The CDR3 covers 12 residues. The germline V gene has CDR1 LNHDA and CDR2 SQIVND (reference sequence). J lost 7 bases, V lost 6 bases, and 2 bases had no gene match.

There are a few counts of this clone. V is TRBV19 and J is TRBJ2-5, with D hard to call. The V gene's germline CDR1 is LNHDA and CDR2 SQIVND (reference sequence). The V end lost 1 base, the J end lost 5 bases, and 8 bases lay between the germline ends. The CDR3 covers 13 residues. The CDR3 reads CASSIVDLETQYF. The CDR3, as DNA: TGTGCCAGTAGTATAGTCGACTTGGAGACCCAGTACTTC.

The chain employs TRBV14 and TRBJ1-4; 8 bases agree with TRBD1. V was clipped by 6 bases and J by 4 bases; unmatched bases: 10. This CDR3 comprises 16 residues. Germline V gene lookup returns CDR1 SGHDN and CDR2 FVKESK. The CDR3 DNA reads as TGTGCCAGCAGTCAAACGTGGGACAGGCTTAATGAAAAACTGTTTTTT. Translated: CASSQTWDRLNEKLFF.

This chain joins TRBV2 and TRBJ2-7; TRBD1 or TRBD2 may be the D gene (5 bases each). The V end lost 1 base, the J end lost 0 bases, and 10 bases lay between the germline ends. Germline V gives CDR1 SNHLY, CDR2 FYNNEI. This CDR3 region has 15 residues. The CDR3 sequence is CASSEGDRYSYEQYF. CDR3 sequence (DNA): TGTGCCAGCAGTGAAGGGGACCGCTACTCCTACGAGCAGTACTTC.

The genes are TRBV7-2 and TRBJ2-7; D remains unclear. V lost 3 bases, J lost 2 bases, and 11 bases lay in between. The V gene's germline CDR1 is SGHTA and CDR2 FQGNSA. The CDR3 has 14 amino acids. CDR3 amino acids: CASSFQDGTYEQYF. The DNA for the CDR3 is TGTGCCAGCAGCTTCCAGGACGGAACCTACGAGCAGTACTTC.

This clone appeared a single time. The rearrangement links TRBV5-1 to TRBJ1-6, with D perhaps TRBD1 (5 bases). CDR3 length: 12 amino acids. CDR1 SGHRS and CDR2 YFSETQ come from the germline V gene. The V gene lost 0 bases and the J gene lost 18 bases, with 13 bases spanning the gap. This CDR3 reads CASSLAGDVPHF. The DNA of the CDR3 is TGCGCCAGCAGCTTGGCCGGGGACGTACCCCACTTT.

The rearrangement joins TRBV28 to TRBJ1-2; possible D gene TRBD1, 6 bases. Trimming took 6 bases from V and 3 from J, leaving 11 bases between them. The CDR3 contains 13 residues. Germline V lookup: CDR1 MDHEN, CDR2 SYDVKM. This chain's CDR3 is CASSEDRHYGYTF. CDR3 DNA sequence: TGTGCCAGCAGCGAGGACAGACACTATGGCTACACCTTC.

V usage is TRBV28 and J usage is TRBJ2-5, with 10 bases identical to TRBD2. The germline V gene has CDR1 MDHEN and CDR2 SYDVKM. The CDR3 runs to 15 residues. V dropped 6 bases and J dropped 7; count of bases not matched to a gene: 11. Written as DNA, the CDR3 is TGTGCCAGCAGAAGTTCCGGGACTAGCGTTGGGACCCAGTACTTC. It yields the protein CASRSSGTSVGTQYF.

This clone was counted only a few times. The chain employs TRBV6-5 and TRBJ1-1; D is unresolved. CDR3 length: 13 amino acids. The ends were cut back, 0 bases at V and 6 bases at J, with 8 bases in the middle. Germline V CDR1 and CDR2: MNHEY, SVGAGI. CDR3 sequence: CASSYSWLSEAFF. The CDR3 DNA reads as TGTGCCAGCAGTTACTCGTGGTTGTCTGAAGCTTTCTTT.

In its sample, this clone was seen once. The chain links TRBV7-2 to TRBJ1-2; weak D call: TRBD1 (6 bases). CDR3 size: 16 residues. The germline CDR1 and CDR2 sequences are SGHTA and FQGNSA. Between the trimmed V and J ends, which lost 5 bases and 6 bases, there was a span of 22 bases. CDR3 amino acids: CASSPHEEGGTDGYTF. The DNA of the CDR3 is TGTGCCAGCAGCCCTCACGAGGAAGGGGGAACGGATGGCTACACCTTC.

The rearrangement uses TRBV7-9 and TRBJ1-2; D not resolved. Germline CDR1 is SEHNR and CDR2 is FQNEAQ (reference sequence). The CDR3 spans 12 residues. V lost 4 bases and J 7 bases, leaving 10 bases between the germline ends. CDR3 DNA: TGTGCCAGCAGCTCATACGTCTTTGGCTACACCTTC. Its translation is CASSSYVFGYTF.

The chain links TRBV28 to TRBJ1-5; D is unclear. Germline-derived CDR1 and CDR2 are MDHEN and SYDVKM. This CDR3 comprises 16 residues. V lost 3 bases, J lost 0 bases, and 12 bases lay in between. In DNA, the CDR3 is TGTGCCAGCAGTTTGGAGGGAGGGTATAGCAATCAGCCCCAGCATTTT. It is translated as CASSLEGGYSNQPQHF.